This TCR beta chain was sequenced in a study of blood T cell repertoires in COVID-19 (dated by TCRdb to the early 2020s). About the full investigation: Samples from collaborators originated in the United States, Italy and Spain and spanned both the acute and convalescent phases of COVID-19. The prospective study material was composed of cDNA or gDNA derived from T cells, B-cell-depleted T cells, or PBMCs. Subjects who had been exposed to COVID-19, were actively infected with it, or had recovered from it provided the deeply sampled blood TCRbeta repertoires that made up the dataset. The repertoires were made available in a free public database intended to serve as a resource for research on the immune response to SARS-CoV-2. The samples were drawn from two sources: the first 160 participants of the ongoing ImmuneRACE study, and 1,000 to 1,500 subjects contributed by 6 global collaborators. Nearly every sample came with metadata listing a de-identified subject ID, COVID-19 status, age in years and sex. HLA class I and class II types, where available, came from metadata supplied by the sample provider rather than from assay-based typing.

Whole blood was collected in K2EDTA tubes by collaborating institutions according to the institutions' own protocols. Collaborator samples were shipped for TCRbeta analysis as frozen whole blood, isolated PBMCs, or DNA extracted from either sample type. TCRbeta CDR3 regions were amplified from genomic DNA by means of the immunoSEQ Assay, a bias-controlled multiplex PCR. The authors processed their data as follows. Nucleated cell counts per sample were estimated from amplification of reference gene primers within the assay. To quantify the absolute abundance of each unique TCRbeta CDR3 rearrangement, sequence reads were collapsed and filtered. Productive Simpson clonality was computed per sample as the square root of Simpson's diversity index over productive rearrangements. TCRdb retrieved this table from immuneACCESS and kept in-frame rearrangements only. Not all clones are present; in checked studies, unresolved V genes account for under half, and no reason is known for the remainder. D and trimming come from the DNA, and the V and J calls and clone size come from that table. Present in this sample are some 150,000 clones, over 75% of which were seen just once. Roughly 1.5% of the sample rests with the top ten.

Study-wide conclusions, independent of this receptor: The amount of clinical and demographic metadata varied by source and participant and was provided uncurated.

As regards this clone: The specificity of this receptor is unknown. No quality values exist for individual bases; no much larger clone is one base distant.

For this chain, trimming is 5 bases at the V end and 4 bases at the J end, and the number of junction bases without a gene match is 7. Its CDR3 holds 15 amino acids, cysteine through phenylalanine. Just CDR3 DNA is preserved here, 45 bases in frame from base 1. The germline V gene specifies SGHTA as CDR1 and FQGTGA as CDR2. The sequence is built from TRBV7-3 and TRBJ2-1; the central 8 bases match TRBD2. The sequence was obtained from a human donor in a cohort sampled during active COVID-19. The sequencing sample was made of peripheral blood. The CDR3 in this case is CASSPLREDYNEQFF. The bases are TGTGCCAGCAGCCCGCTGCGGGAGGATTACAATGAGCAGTTCTTC.